The clone carrying this TCR beta chain was counted only a few times. TCRdb redid the calling of the 5' RACE reads with MiXCR, one entry per CDR3 protein. The sample lists about 100,000 distinct CDR3 sequences, about 6.1% occurring once. Trimming shortened V by 3 bases and J by 5 bases, and 13 bases separated the two germline ends. From germline, CDR1 is SNHLY and CDR2 FYNNEI. The CDR3 extends over 14 amino acids. This entry belongs to a study of identical twins. Sample: memory T cells sorted from blood. The receptor was isolated from a woman in her fifties or sixties in good health. The chain is built from TRBV2 and TRBJ1-2, with a possible D match to TRBD1 (5 bases). In nucleotides, the CDR3 is TGTGCCAGCAGTGACAGGGCCGGAGTGTATGGCTACACCTTC. Amino acid sequence: CASSDRAGVYGYTF.